This TCR beta chain was obtained from a study of blood T cells in healthy people across ages. Study-wide context: About one barcoded beta molecule per two T cells was captured by template switching.

The second PCR ran roughly 7 to 12 cycles with a sample-barcoded 5' primer and J-beta primers. In TCRdb, the 5' RACE reads were re-called with MiXCR into one record per CDR3 protein. The sample carries 800,000 to 1,300,000 distinct CDR3 sequences, under 30% recorded once. Study-level results: Among long-lived donors, naive CD4+ cells were more numerous and diversity higher than in aged donors. Samples with more naive T cells showed higher observed beta diversity.

A few counts support this clonotype. The antigen remains undetermined. The V end was cut by 3 bases, the J end by 5 bases, with 13 bases between. Germline CDR1 is SQVTM and CDR2 is ANQGSEA. There are 13 residues in the CDR3. This sample was also put to use in a study of T cells of mothers and their children. That work states: The yield was over 8 million TCR beta CDR3 reads from each mother and approximately 3 million from each child.

What was sequenced was blood. This chain connects TRBV29-1 to TRBJ1-2; D gene unclear. The source of this sequence is a girl aged 2 to 9 in good health. CDR3 nucleotide sequence: TGCAGCGTTGAGAACCTGACTCTTTATGGCTACACCTTC. Its translation: CSVENLTLYGYTF.